Each of the 26 T cell receptor beta chains below was sequenced from the same sample in a study of regulatory T cells in long-lasting Graves disease (dated by TCRdb to the early 2020s). Receptor amplification or capture employed multiplex PCR. The instrument given in TCRdb is Illumina HiSeq 4000. To build TCR beta libraries, CDR3 regions were amplified by Arm-PCR using iRepertoire HTBI primers. The raw public reads went through TCRdb reprocessing: fastp at Q25, MiXCR clone calling, in-frame beta chains kept. One record per CDR3 amino acid sequence lists the most common genes and DNA. The sample contains a few hundred thousand distinct CDR3 sequences, 20% of them found a single time. Roughly 14% of the sample lies in the top ten. Sample time point, as interpreted from the label and publication: newly diagnosed GD, antithyroid drugs for less than 3 months. For both TCR sequencing and RNA sequencing, RNA was extracted from PBMCs using TRIzol.

The specimen was peripheral blood mononuclear cells (PBMCs), collected at new diagnosis, from a patient treated with antithyroid drugs. The receptors originated from a female donor with Graves disease.

This clonotype was detected many times. The V and J genes are TRBV5-1 and TRBJ1-1; no definite D call. V was cut by 0 bases and J by 1 base, with 10 bases left in between. The CDR3 is 15 amino acids. Germline CDR1 reads SGHRS; CDR2 reads YFSETQ. The CDR3 reads CASSLGVSGNTEAFF. In DNA, the CDR3 is TGCGCCAGCAGCTTGGGTGTTTCGGGGAACACTGAAGCTTTCTTT.

This clonotype was counted between two and nine times. This sequence joins TRBV7-6 and TRBJ1-6; 8 nucleotides match TRBD1. From germline, CDR1 is SGHVS and CDR2 FNYEAQ. The J segment lost 7 bases and the V segment lost 6 bases, leaving 11 bases of the junction unmatched. This CDR3 is built from 16 residues. The CDR3 region has the DNA TGTGCCAGCAGTGAGAAACAGGGGGTGGGGAATTCACCCCTCCACTTT. Encoded protein: CASSEKQGVGNSPLHF.

V usage is TRBV5-4 and J usage is TRBJ2-4, with D perhaps TRBD1 or TRBD2 (6 bases each). This CDR3 has 17 residues. Trimming took 4 bases from V and 0 from J, leaving 17 bases between them. Germline CDR1 reads SGHNT; CDR2 reads YYREEE (reference sequence). CDR3 region: CASSGKGGNLAKNIQYF. Here the CDR3 DNA reads TGTGCCAGCAGCGGGAAGGGGGGAAATCTAGCCAAAAACATTCAGTACTTC.

This clonotype was seen more than once but under ten times. CDR3 sequence: CSAGGTEAFF. In DNA, the CDR3 is TGCAGCGCTGGGGGAACTGAAGCTTTCTTT. The rearrangement joins TRBV29-1 to TRBJ1-1; D might be TRBD1 (5 bases). From germline, CDR1 is SQVTM and CDR2 ANQGSEA. The V gene lost 7 bases and the J gene lost 5 bases, with 8 bases spanning the gap. This CDR3 comprises 10 residues.

This clonotype came up many times. The chain uses TRBV11-2 and TRBJ2-7, with D maybe TRBD1 (5 bases). Trimming stripped 4 bases from V and 7 bases from J, with 14 bases between. Looked up from germline, CDR1 is SGHAT and CDR2 is FQNNGV. CDR3 size: 13 residues. In nucleotides, the CDR3 is TGTGCCAGCAGCTCCGACCGCCAGGGTGAGCAGTACTTC. Translation gives CASSSDRQGEQYF.

This clonotype has a handful of counts. The chain recombines TRBV30 with TRBJ1-6; the D gene is possibly TRBD1 (5 bases). This CDR3 comprises 12 residues. V lost 4 bases and J 10 bases, leaving 11 bases between the germline ends. Germline V gene data show CDR1 as GTSNPN and CDR2 as SVGIG (reference sequence). The CDR3 sequence is CAWTSRGSPLHF. The CDR3 DNA sequence: TGTGCCTGGACCTCAAGGGGATCACCCCTCCACTTT.

This clonotype showed up just a few times. J is TRBJ2-5 and V is TRBV25-1; tentatively, D is TRBD1 (5 bases). This CDR3 has 14 amino acids. Trimming took 3 bases from V and 2 from J, leaving 10 bases between them. The germline V gene encodes CDR1 MGHDK and CDR2 SYGVNS. CDR3 amino acids: CASSDPAGQETQYF. The CDR3 DNA follows: TGTGCCAGCAGTGACCCGGCAGGGCAAGAGACCCAGTACTTC.

This clonotype was seen many times. The rearrangement uses TRBV12-3 or TRBV12-4 and TRBJ1-1; TRBD1 matches 7 bases. CDR3 length: 12 amino acids. The V and J ends lost 7 bases and 5 bases, in that order; junction bases with no gene match: 4. Here the CDR3 DNA reads TGTGCCAGCAAGGGGACAGCTACTGAAGCTTTCTTT. Protein sequence: CASKGTATEAFF.

This clonotype has a count of ten or more. V gene TRBV28 combines with J gene TRBJ2-6, with a weak D call TRBD1 (6 bases). Germline values: CDR1 MDHEN, CDR2 SYDVKM. Trimming removed 5 bases at V and 0 bases at J, with 17 bases between. The CDR3 totals 18 residues. The CDR3 here is CASSPPTGLASGANVLTF. CDR3 nucleotides: TGTGCCAGCAGTCCCCCGACAGGCCTAGCCTCTGGGGCCAACGTCCTGACTTTC.

In this sample, this clonotype turned up many times. The rearrangement uses TRBV20-1 and TRBJ2-7, with a possible D match to TRBD1 (6 bases). CDR3 length: 13 residues. Trimming pared 5 bases from V and 1 base from J, leaving 12 bases between. Germline CDR1 DFQATT, CDR2 SNEGSKA (reference sequence). In DNA form, the CDR3 reads TGCAGTGCTGACCGGGACATATCCTACGAGCAGTACTTC. Translation gives CSADRDISYEQYF.

This clonotype has a count of ten or more. The chain employs TRBV4-1 and TRBJ1-1; D unclear. In germline, CDR1 is MGHRA, CDR2 YSYEKL. CDR3 length equals 14 residues. V was pared by 2 bases and J by 0 bases, with 7 bases between. As DNA, the CDR3 is TGCGCCAGCAGCCAATGGGCCATGAACACTGAAGCTTTCTTT. Protein: CASSQWAMNTEAFF.

The V call is TRBV2, the J call TRBJ2-7; TRBD2 matches at 10 bases. The V gene end was trimmed by 6 bases and the J gene end by 3 bases; junction bases not matched to a gene: 5. Germline V lookup: CDR1 SNHLY, CDR2 FYNNEI. The CDR3 has 14 residues. The CDR3 DNA is TGTGCCAGCAGGGGGACTAGCGACAACTACGAGCAGTACTTC. This gives the protein CASRGTSDNYEQYF.

V is TRBV3-1 and J is TRBJ2-7; D gene unclear. V lost 2 bases, J lost 6 bases, and 14 bases lay in between. The germline CDR1 and CDR2 sequences are LGHDT and YNNKEL (reference sequence). This CDR3 region has 14 residues. The CDR3 nucleotides are TGTGCCAGCAGCCAACGGGCAGACGGAAGCGAGCAGTACTTC. Its protein is CASSQRADGSEQYF.

Worth noting for this clonotype: The conserved final phenylalanine or tryptophan is absent from the CDR3, which likely points to a read error. The chain joins TRBV6-2 or TRBV6-3 to TRBJ2-1; the match to TRBD2 covers 8 bases. Germline CDR1 reads MNHEY; CDR2 reads SVGEGT. V was pared by 6 bases and J by 1 base, with 5 bases of the junction left unmatched. There are 15 residues in the CDR3. CDR3 bases: TGTGCCAGCAGCGCTAGCGGGTATTCCTACAATGAGCAGTTCCTC. Residues: CASSASGYSYNEQFL.

The chain employs TRBV28 and TRBJ1-1, with D perhaps TRBD1 (5 bases). The CDR3 is 14 amino acids. The V and J ends lost 2 bases and 4 bases respectively, with 11 bases between them. Germline values: CDR1 MDHEN, CDR2 SYDVKM. The CDR3 reads CASSLVGGGTEAFF. The CDR3 DNA is TGTGCCAGCAGTTTAGTCGGGGGAGGCACTGAAGCTTTCTTT.

About this clonotype: A much larger clone sits a single nucleotide away, making a read error possible. The chain carries TRBV5-6 and TRBJ1-1, with D perhaps matching TRBD1 (6 bases). CDR1 and CDR2 from the germline V gene are SGHDT and YYEEEE. V lost 0 bases, J lost 0 bases, and 9 bases lay in between. There are 15 residues in the CDR3. The DNA of the CDR3 is TGTGCCAGCAGCTTGGGACAGGCCATGAACACTGAAGCTTTCTTT. It encodes CASSLGQAMNTEAFF.

Ten or more counts support this clonotype. The chain uses TRBV29-1 and TRBJ2-3; TRBD1 is a possible D gene (6 bases). The CDR3 has 14 amino acids. Trimming cost V 1 base and J 1 base, with 9 bases left between them. Germline CDR1 is SQVTM and CDR2 is ANQGSEA. The CDR3 protein is CSVEGTDRTDTQYF. DNA for the CDR3: TGCAGCGTTGAAGGGACAGACCGCACAGATACGCAGTATTTT.

Ten or more counts support this clonotype. This chain joins TRBV5-6 and TRBJ2-1, with 9 bases that match TRBD1. Germline V gene sequence: CDR1 SGHDT, CDR2 YYEEEE. J was trimmed by 6 bases and V by 7 bases; bases with no gene match: 8. CDR3 length: 14 residues. CDR3 region: CASGLQGARNEQFF. The CDR3, as DNA: TGTGCCAGCGGCCTACAGGGGGCACGCAATGAGCAGTTCTTC.

This clonotype came up many times. Sequence at one end of the junction differs from germline and may be a read error. The chain is built from TRBV5-1 and TRBJ1-5, with a weak D call TRBD1 (6 bases). The length of the CDR3 is 13 residues. The germline gives CDR1 SGHRS, CDR2 YFSETQ. CDR3: CASSLGGHQPQHF. Written as DNA, the CDR3 is TGTGCCAGCAGCTTGGGGGGGCATCAGCCCCAGCATTTT.

The V and J genes are TRBV29-1 and TRBJ1-2, with 7 bases that match TRBD1. The CDR3 has 12 residues. Germline V lookup: CDR1 SQVTM, CDR2 ANQGSEA. J gave up 8 bases and V 3 bases, and 6 bases lay outside the gene matches. DNA for the CDR3: TGCAGCGTTGAGGGGGGACAGCCGGGCTACACCTTC. This sequence encodes CSVEGGQPGYTF. The full variable domain, with the rest looked up from reference TRBV29-1 and TRBJ1-2, is SAVISQKPSRDICQRGTSLTIQCQVDSQVTMMFWYRQQPGQSLTLIATANQGSEATYESGFVIDKFPISRPNLTFSTLTVSNMSPEDSSIYLCSVEGGQPGYTFGSGTRLTVV.

At least ten counts were recorded for this clonotype. The gene calls are TRBV9 and TRBJ2-4; the match to TRBD1 covers 8 bases. CDR1 is SGDLS, CDR2 YYNGEE, per germline. Trimming took 4 bases from V and 0 from J; bases not matched to a gene: 15. This CDR3 is built from 19 residues. The CDR3 region has the DNA TGTGCCAGCAGCACACAACCAGACAGGGGCACACTAGCCAAAAACATTCAGTACTTC. The encoded protein is CASSTQPDRGTLAKNIQYF.

V usage is TRBV5-6 and J usage is TRBJ2-5; TRBD2 is a possible D gene (5 bases). V was shortened by 0 bases and J by 0 bases, with 9 bases between the two germline ends. The CDR3 is 15 amino acids. Germline assignment: CDR1 SGHDT and CDR2 YYEEEE. The CDR3 loop is CASSLAGTNQETQYF. Written as DNA, the CDR3 is TGTGCCAGCAGCTTGGCGGGAACAAACCAAGAGACCCAGTACTTC. Together with reference TRBV5-6 and TRBJ2-5, the CDR3 gives the full variable domain: DAGVTQSPTHLIKTRGQQVTLRCSPKSGHDTVSWYQQALGQGPQFIFQYYEEEERQRGNFPDRFSGHQFPNYSSELNVNALLLGDSALYLCASSLAGTNQETQYFGPGTRLLVL.

This clonotype was detected ten times or more. V is TRBV7-8 and J is TRBJ2-5, with unresolved D. CDR3 length: 11 amino acids. Germline CDR1 and CDR2: SGHVS and FQNEAQ. The V end lost 0 bases, the J end lost 7 bases, and 3 bases lay between the germline ends. CDR3 protein: CASSLAVTQYF. CDR3 sequence (DNA): TGTGCCAGCAGCTTAGCGGTGACCCAGTACTTC.

This clonotype was counted many times. This chain connects TRBV10-3 to TRBJ2-7; 8 nucleotides agree with TRBD1. The germline gives CDR1 ENHRY, CDR2 SYGVKD. This CDR3 contains 13 residues. J was trimmed by 4 bases and V by 6 bases; bases with no gene match: 5. The chain's CDR3 is CAIRDRAFYEQYF. CDR3 DNA: TGTGCCATCAGGGACAGGGCTTTTTACGAGCAGTACTTC.

This clonotype occurred many times. The chain uses TRBV7-2 and TRBJ2-3; 8 bases line up with TRBD2. Losses at the gene ends were 0 bases for V and 6 bases for J; bases not matched to a gene: 5. The germline V gene has CDR1 SGHTA and CDR2 FQGNSA. The CDR3 is 15 residues long. CDR3 nucleotide sequence: TGTGCCAGCAGCTTAGCTGGACTAGCCGGCGATACGCAGTATTTT. It specifies CASSLAGLAGDTQYF.

The V gene is TRBV29-1, the J gene TRBJ1-3; D unresolved. The CDR3 totals 11 residues. Trimming took off 7 bases at V and 4 bases at J, with 8 bases between the two ends. In germline, CDR1 is SQVTM, CDR2 ANQGSEA. CDR3 sequence reads: CSAGRGNTIYF. CDR3 coding DNA: TGCAGCGCCGGAAGGGGAAACACCATATATTTT. Drawing the rest from reference TRBV29-1 and TRBJ1-3, the complete variable domain is SAVISQKPSRDICQRGTSLTIQCQVDSQVTMMFWYRQQPGQSLTLIATANQGSEATYESGFVIDKFPISRPNLTFSTLTVSNMSPEDSSIYLCSAGRGNTIYFGEGSWLTVV.